A single sample is the source of the 24 T cell receptor beta chains below, sequenced in a study of identical twins. TCRdb reanalysed the 5' RACE reads using MiXCR and keeps one entry per CDR3 protein. The sample includes about 570,000 distinct CDR3 sequences, roughly 9.9% of them seen just once. These data were also reused for a study on yellow fever vaccine responses in identical twins.

The specimen sequenced was PBMCs. The receptors derive from a woman between 18 and 29 years old in good health.

The chain carries TRBV12-3 or TRBV12-4 and TRBJ2-3; D remains unclear. The V gene lost 0 bases and the J gene lost 6 bases, with 13 bases spanning the gap. This CDR3 is built from 15 residues. CDR3 in amino acids: CASSLAYDRRDTQYF. The CDR3 DNA sequence: TGTGCCAGCAGTTTAGCGTACGACCGCCGGGATACGCAGTATTTT.

This clonotype showed up many times. CDR3 protein: CASRIRGRPHDEQFF. The CDR3 nucleotides read TGTGCCAGCAGAATCAGAGGGCGCCCGCACGATGAGCAGTTCTTC. The V gene is TRBV2, the J gene TRBJ2-1, with D tentatively TRBD2 (5 bases). Deletions cut 6 bases from V and 8 bases from J, with 20 bases between. The CDR3 runs 15 residues. The germline V gene has CDR1 SNHLY and CDR2 FYNNEI.

This clonotype was recorded at least ten times. The V gene is TRBV20-1, the J gene TRBJ2-2; D is unresolved. The germline V gene encodes CDR1 DFQATT and CDR2 SNEGSKA (reference sequence). The CDR3 totals 11 residues. V dropped 4 bases and J dropped 3 bases, with 3 bases sitting between them. CDR3 amino acids: CSAIDTGELFF. CDR3 coding DNA: TGCAGTGCTATCGACACCGGGGAGCTGTTTTTT.

The sample holds a few counts of this clonotype. The chain couples TRBV12-3 or TRBV12-4 to TRBJ1-6; D gene ambiguous. Trimming left V 3 bases short and J 6 bases short, with 9 bases between. The CDR3 is made up of 14 amino acids. The CDR3 nucleotides are TGTGCCAGCAGTTTCAACAGACCTAATTCACCCCTCCACTTT. Its protein is CASSFNRPNSPLHF.

The chain links TRBV2 to TRBJ2-7, with a possible D match to TRBD2 (6 bases). The V gene lost 6 bases and the J gene lost 2 bases, with 17 bases spanning the gap. This CDR3 spans 15 amino acids. The germline CDR1 and CDR2 sequences are SNHLY and FYNNEI. The CDR3 region has the DNA TGTGCCAGCAGCTGGGAGGAGGGAACAACCTACGAGCAGTACTTC. It codes for CASSWEEGTTYEQYF.

This chain links TRBV27 with TRBJ1-5; 7 positions match TRBD1. V trimming: 3 bases; J trimming: 8 bases; junction bases outside the gene matches: 7. The CDR3 loop spans 14 amino acids. In germline, CDR1 is MNHEY, CDR2 SMNVEV (reference sequence). In DNA form, the CDR3 reads TGTGCCAGCAGTTTTCGAGAGGGGGCTAAGCCCCAGCATTTT. Encoded protein: CASSFREGAKPQHF.

The chain uses TRBV5-1 and TRBJ2-1, with 7 bases aligning to TRBD2. The germline V gene has CDR1 SGHRS and CDR2 YFSETQ. With V trimmed by 3 bases and J by 6 bases, 6 bases remained unmatched. The length of the CDR3 is 14 residues. The CDR3 sequence: CASSSLAVRNEQFF. The CDR3 DNA follows: TGCGCCAGCAGCTCCCTAGCGGTACGCAATGAGCAGTTCTTC.

The chain links TRBV6-1 to TRBJ2-3; 10 positions match TRBD2. Germline CDR1 is MNHNS and CDR2 is SASEGT. V lost 8 bases to trimming and J lost 2 bases; unmatched junction nucleotides: 4. This CDR3 comprises 14 residues. The CDR3: CASRAGGHTDTQYF. In DNA, the CDR3 is TGTGCCAGCCGAGCGGGGGGGCACACAGATACGCAGTATTTT.

About this clonotype itself: A much larger clone differs by one base, so this may be a read error. V is TRBV7-8 and J is TRBJ2-1; the D gene is possibly TRBD2 (6 bases). CDR1 and CDR2 from the germline V gene are SGHVS and FQNEAQ. The CDR3 has 15 residues. V dropped 2 bases and J dropped 8 bases, with 16 bases sitting between them. CDR3 DNA sequence: TGTGCCAGCAGCTTAACTAGCTGGAGGGCCGATGAGCAGTTCTTC. This codes for CASSLTSWRADEQFF.

The chain links TRBV15 to TRBJ2-3, with a tentative D call TRBD2 (7 bases). CDR3 size: 17 residues. Per germline, CDR1 LNHNV and CDR2 YYDKDF (reference sequence). Trimming removed 1 base at V and 4 bases at J, with 18 bases between. The CDR3 loop is CATSRVIRLGGADTQYF. CDR3 sequence (DNA): TGTGCCACCAGCAGAGTCATAAGACTAGGGGGGGCAGATACGCAGTATTTT.

The table lists this clonotype with a few counts. CDR3 residues: CASSIGGQSYEQYF. The CDR3 DNA is TGTGCCAGTAGTATAGGCGGGCAATCCTACGAGCAGTACTTC. The chain recombines TRBV19 with TRBJ2-7; possibly TRBD2 for D (5 bases). The CDR3 is 14 amino acids. V lost 1 base and J lost 1, with 8 bases in between. Germline assignment: CDR1 LNHDA and CDR2 SQIVND (reference sequence).

This clonotype was counted between two and nine times. V is TRBV4-3 and J is TRBJ2-2; D is uncertain. Germline V lookup: CDR1 LGHNA, CDR2 YSLEER. The CDR3 runs to 16 residues. Deletions cut 2 bases from V and 0 bases from J, with 10 bases between. The CDR3 loop reads CASSQLPGPNTGELFF. The CDR3 DNA is TGCGCCAGCAGCCAACTTCCGGGCCCGAACACCGGGGAGCTGTTTTTT.

This clonotype appeared a few times. V is TRBV15 and J is TRBJ2-2; perhaps TRBD1 as D (7 bases). The CDR3 loop spans 14 amino acids. Trimming removed 8 bases at V and 5 bases at J, with 15 bases between. The germline gives CDR1 LNHNV, CDR2 YYDKDF (reference sequence). CDR3 region: CATRGTVSTGELFF. In DNA, the CDR3 is TGTGCCACCCGGGGGACAGTATCAACCGGGGAGCTGTTTTTT.

In its sample, this clonotype was seen many times. The chain couples TRBV5-1 to TRBJ2-1; D may be TRBD2 (5 bases). V dropped 0 bases and J dropped 6 bases, with 13 bases sitting between them. Per the germline V gene, CDR1 is SGHRS and CDR2 is YFSETQ. This CDR3 spans 15 amino acids. The CDR3 bases are TGCGCCAGCAGCTTGGGTAGCGTGCGAAGCAATGAGCAGTTCTTC. Its translation is CASSLGSVRSNEQFF.

Regarding this clonotype: Germline is not matched at one junction end, which may reflect a read error. This chain uses TRBV7-7 with TRBJ2-1, with 7 bases identical to TRBD1. The CDR3 has 15 residues. Germline CDR1 reads SSHAT; CDR2 reads FNYEAQ (reference sequence). CDR3 in DNA: TGTGCTAGCAGCTTATCCCGGGACAGTAACAATGAGCAGTTCTTC. Encoded protein: CASSLSRDSNNEQFF.

This clonotype was counted only a few times. V is TRBV7-2 and J is TRBJ2-3, with a possible D match to TRBD1 (5 bases). The CDR3 is made up of 16 amino acids. Trimming shortened V by 2 bases and J by 0 bases, and 12 bases separated the two germline ends. Germline V gene lookup returns CDR1 SGHTA and CDR2 FQGNSA. CDR3 in amino acids: CASSLSTDPSTDTQYF. Here the CDR3 DNA reads TGTGCCAGCAGCTTATCGACAGATCCTAGCACAGATACGCAGTATTTT.

The V and J genes are TRBV12-3 or TRBV12-4 and TRBJ2-1; TRBD2 might be the D (6 bases). V dropped 1 base and J dropped 10 bases, with 17 bases sitting between them. The length of the CDR3 is 15 residues. The CDR3 spells CASSLERMGLGEQFF. In DNA, the CDR3 is TGTGCCAGCAGTTTAGAACGCATGGGACTGGGAGAGCAGTTCTTC.

This clonotype appeared a few times. The V call is TRBV12-3 or TRBV12-4, the J call TRBJ1-6; D is possibly TRBD1 (5 bases). V was trimmed by 6 bases and J by 5 bases, leaving 14 bases between them. The CDR3 runs 15 residues. In nucleotides, the CDR3 is TGTGCCAGCAGCCCCCCGGGACGGGATAATTCACCCCTCCACTTT. It yields the protein CASSPPGRDNSPLHF.

The V gene is TRBV27, the J gene TRBJ1-4, with D possibly TRBD1 on 6 matching bases. The CDR3 runs to 15 residues. The V end lost 7 bases, the J end lost 3 bases, and 15 bases lay between the germline ends. In germline, CDR1 is MNHEY, CDR2 SMNVEV (reference sequence). This CDR3 reads CASTPIWTANEKLFF. Written as DNA, the CDR3 is TGTGCCAGCACTCCCATCTGGACAGCTAATGAAAAACTGTTTTTT.

There are many counts of this clonotype. Sequence at one end of the junction differs from germline and may be a read error. This chain uses TRBV7-9 with TRBJ2-4; D may be TRBD2 (5 bases). This CDR3 comprises 14 residues. In germline, CDR1 is SEHNR, CDR2 FQNEAQ (reference sequence). CDR3 in amino acids: CASSLEEAGRIQYF. The CDR3 DNA follows: TGTGCCAGCAGTTTAGAGGAGGCCGGTCGTATTCAGTACTTC.

V and J are TRBV2 and TRBJ2-2; TRBD1 agrees at 8 bases. Germline V CDR1 and CDR2: SNHLY, FYNNEI. CDR3 length: 15 residues. Trimming took 1 base from V and 6 from J; bases not matched to a gene: 4. Here the CDR3 DNA reads TGTGCCAGCAGTGAAGGGACAGGGTCAGCCGGGGAGCTGTTTTTT. It translates to CASSEGTGSAGELFF.

This clonotype was seen more than once but under ten times. The chain recombines TRBV7-9 with TRBJ2-5; 8 bases are a match to TRBD2. The trim removed 5 bases at V and 2 bases at J, leaving 7 bases unmatched. This CDR3 spans 15 amino acids. The germline V gene encodes CDR1 SEHNR and CDR2 FQNEAQ (reference sequence). CDR3 bases: TGTGCCAGCAGCCCTCAGCGGGGGCAACAAGAGACCCAGTACTTC. Translating it yields CASSPQRGQQETQYF.

The gene calls are TRBV9 and TRBJ2-1, with a tentative D call TRBD2 (5 bases). This CDR3 spans 13 amino acids. Trimming stripped 0 bases from V and 12 bases from J, with 13 bases between. Germline V CDR1 and CDR2: SGDLS, YYNGEE. CDR3 sequence: CASSVGGRGGQFF. The DNA of the CDR3 is TGTGCCAGCAGCGTAGGTGGTCGGGGTGGGCAGTTCTTC. The full variable domain, in which reference TRBV9 and TRBJ2-1 provide the parts outside the CDR3, is DSGVTQTPKHLITATGQRVTLRCSPRSGDLSVYWYQQSLDQGLQFLIQYYNGEERAKGNILERFSAQQFPDLHSELNLSSLELGDSALYFCASSVGGRGGQFFGPGTRLTVL.

This clonotype was found a few times. The chain couples TRBV27 to TRBJ2-7, with D unresolved. Trimming took off 4 bases at V and 6 bases at J, with 13 bases between the two ends. The CDR3 sequence is 13 residues long. Germline-derived CDR1 and CDR2 are MNHEY and SMNVEV (reference sequence). CDR3 residues: CASSWRQGSEQYF. The DNA of the CDR3 is TGTGCCAGCAGTTGGCGACAAGGCTCCGAGCAGTACTTC.